One and the same sample provided the 26 T cell receptor beta chains below, sequenced in a study of T cells in localized non-small cell lung cancer. Method: immunoSEQ multiplex PCR; TCRdb's copy keeps in-frame clones and lacks some. The sample records 75,000 to 90,000 clones, 84% being singletons. Sequencing was performed on peripheral blood, taken before any cancer treatment. These receptors were obtained from a man aged 40 to 70 with stage I lung adenocarcinoma.

This chain joins TRBV5-5 and TRBJ1-5; 7 nucleotides line up with TRBD1. The CDR3 length is 15 residues. CDR1 is SGHKS and CDR2 is YYEKEE in the germline V gene (reference sequence). J gave up 4 bases and V 5 bases, and 9 bases lay outside the gene matches. The CDR3 DNA is TGTGCCAGCAGGTCCGGGACAGCACTAAATCAGCCCCAGCATTTT. Amino acids: CASRSGTALNQPQHF.

In its sample, this clone was seen once. This chain links TRBV15 with TRBJ2-7; D could derive from TRBD1 or TRBD2 (5 bases each). V gave up 1 base and J gave up 0 bases, with 7 bases separating them. The CDR3 has 14 amino acids. Germline assignment: CDR1 LNHNV and CDR2 YYDKDF (reference sequence). CDR3 in DNA: TGTGCCACCAGCAGAGCAGGGACCTCCTACGAGCAGTACTTC. The encoded protein is CATSRAGTSYEQYF.

A note on this clone: Distinct nucleotide sequences in the sample also encode this CDR3. This chain joins TRBV7-2 and TRBJ2-3; D unclear. The CDR3 extends over 13 amino acids. Trimming pared 3 bases from V and 1 base from J, leaving 5 bases between. Germline V lookup: CDR1 SGHTA, CDR2 FQGNSA. The DNA of the CDR3 is TGTGCCAGCAGCTTCGATCGCACAGATACGCAGTATTTT. This translates into CASSFDRTDTQYF.

V gene TRBV7-9 combines with J gene TRBJ2-5, with 10 bases aligning to TRBD2. The germline gives CDR1 SEHNR, CDR2 FQNEAQ (reference sequence). The CDR3 has 16 residues. V shed 1 base, J shed 1 base, and the junction held 3 bases outside the gene matches. The DNA of the CDR3 is TGTGCCAGCAGCTTAGGTAGCGGGGGGTTCCAAGAGACCCAGTACTTC. Amino acid sequence: CASSLGSGGFQETQYF.

The V and J genes are TRBV2 and TRBJ1-4; D not resolved. Deletions cut 4 bases from V and 4 bases from J, with 16 bases between. Germline CDR1 reads SNHLY; CDR2 reads FYNNEI. The CDR3 contains 16 residues. This CDR3 is CASSGSGEGLNEKLFF. The CDR3 DNA is TGTGCCAGCAGTGGCAGCGGGGAAGGGCTTAATGAAAAACTGTTTTTT.

The chain employs TRBV9 and TRBJ1-1; 9 nucleotides match TRBD1. Germline V gene lookup returns CDR1 SGDLS and CDR2 YYNGEE. Losses at the gene ends were 3 bases for V and 4 bases for J; bases not matched to a gene: 4. The CDR3 is made up of 14 amino acids. The DNA for the CDR3 is TGTGCCAGCAGCGAGACACAGGGGGCCACTGAAGCTTTCTTT. Protein sequence: CASSETQGATEAFF. The whole variable domain, remainder taken from reference TRBV9 and TRBJ1-1, is DSGVTQTPKHLITATGQRVTLRCSPRSGDLSVYWYQQSLDQGLQFLIQYYNGEERAKGNILERFSAQQFPDLHSELNLSSLELGDSALYFCASSETQGATEAFFGQGTRLTVV.

J is TRBJ2-6 and V is TRBV5-1; tentative D call: TRBD2 (7 bases). Trimming stripped 4 bases from V and 4 bases from J, with 9 bases between. The CDR3 totals 14 residues. Germline CDR1 SGHRS, CDR2 YFSETQ. CDR3 sequence reads: CASSPGGGANVLTF. The CDR3 region has the DNA TGCGCCAGCAGCCCGGGGGGCGGGGCCAACGTCCTGACTTTC.

V usage is TRBV30 and J usage is TRBJ2-2, with D uncertain. The CDR3 consists of 14 residues. Germline CDR1 GTSNPN, CDR2 SVGIG (reference sequence). The V gene lost 2 bases and the J gene lost 5 bases, with 12 bases spanning the gap. CDR3 loop: CAWSLNKGTGELFF. DNA of the CDR3: TGTGCCTGGAGTCTTAATAAGGGTACCGGGGAGCTGTTTTTT.

V is TRBV5-4 and J is TRBJ1-5; a weak D match, TRBD1 (5 bases). The germline V gene encodes CDR1 SGHNT and CDR2 YYREEE (reference sequence). This CDR3 has 14 amino acids. V shed 0 bases and J shed 3 bases, with 7 bases lying between them. CDR3 protein: CASSLAGHNQPQHF. The CDR3 DNA follows: TGTGCCAGCAGCTTGGCTGGACACAATCAGCCCCAGCATTTT.

The V gene is TRBV18, the J gene TRBJ2-1, with TRBD2 identical over 10 bases. In germline, CDR1 is KGHSH, CDR2 LQKENI. Losses at the gene ends were 3 bases for V and 7 bases for J; bases not matched to a gene: 9. This CDR3 contains 16 residues. CDR3 amino acids: CASSPSLSGGGNEQFF. For the CDR3, the DNA is TGTGCCAGCTCACCTTCCCTAAGCGGGGGGGGGAATGAGCAGTTCTTC.

The sample holds one count of this clone. The genes are TRBV7-3 and TRBJ2-3; 7 bases line up with TRBD1. Germline loops: CDR1 SGHTA, CDR2 FQGTGA. The CDR3 loop spans 13 amino acids. With V trimmed by 8 bases and J by 1 base, 3 bases remained unmatched. The CDR3 sequence: CASGDSGTDTQYF. CDR3 DNA sequence: TGTGCCAGCGGGGACAGCGGCACAGATACGCAGTATTTT.

This chain connects TRBV6-6 to TRBJ2-3; TRBD1 matches 8 bases. Germline trimming cut 7 bases from V and 1 base from J; bases unmatched to any gene: 4. CDR1 and CDR2 from the germline V gene are MNHNY and SVGAGI (reference sequence). This CDR3 is built from 14 residues. DNA of the CDR3: TGTGCCAGCACGCGACAGGGGCGCACAGATACGCAGTATTTT. Amino acids: CASTRQGRTDTQYF.

V and J are TRBV4-1 and TRBJ1-5; D may be TRBD1 (6 bases). There are 18 residues in the CDR3. Germline V gives CDR1 MGHRA, CDR2 YSYEKL. V was clipped by 3 bases and J by 2 bases, with 20 bases between them. The CDR3 DNA sequence: TGCGCCAGCAGCCAGGCTATCTTGTACAGGGAGGGCAATCAGCCCCAGCATTTT. Translated, it gives CASSQAILYREGNQPQHF.

The chain has TRBV7-8 and TRBJ2-1; 8 bases line up with TRBD2. Germline V gene sequence: CDR1 SGHVS, CDR2 FQNEAQ. Trimming removed 5 bases from V and 9 bases from J; junction bases left unmatched: 18. The CDR3 runs 17 residues. The CDR3 nucleotides read TGTGCCAGCAGCCCTGCCCGGGGGGGGGCCTTTCATGGTGAGCAGTTCTTC. Translated, it gives CASSPARGGAFHGEQFF.

The chain links TRBV5-1 to TRBJ2-5, with D maybe TRBD1 (5 bases). This CDR3 is built from 14 residues. Germline CDR1 reads SGHRS; CDR2 reads YFSETQ. V lost 5 bases, J lost 2 bases, and 13 bases lay in between. The CDR3 sequence is CASRMNTGQETQYF. CDR3 sequence (DNA): TGCGCCAGCAGAATGAACACAGGACAAGAGACCCAGTACTTC.

The gene calls are TRBV30 and TRBJ2-2, with D possibly matching TRBD2 (5 bases). Germline assignment: CDR1 GTSNPN and CDR2 SVGIG (reference sequence). V was trimmed by 0 bases and J by 2 bases, leaving 10 bases between them. This CDR3 has 15 amino acids. The CDR3 DNA is TGTGCCTGGAGTGTATTCGGGGTAAACACCGGGGAGCTGTTTTTT. Translating gives CAWSVFGVNTGELFF.

CDR3 sequence reads: CASSSDRVGNQPQHF. The DNA of the CDR3 is TGTGCCAGCAGTTCAGACAGGGTTGGAAATCAGCCCCAGCATTTT. V and J are TRBV27 and TRBJ1-5, with 7 nucleotides matching TRBD1. V lost 4 bases to trimming and J lost 4 bases; unmatched junction nucleotides: 7. Germline CDR1 MNHEY, CDR2 SMNVEV (reference sequence). CDR3 length: 15 amino acids.

This chain uses TRBV27 with TRBJ2-4; 7 bases align to TRBD1. This CDR3 contains 15 residues. Germline V CDR1 and CDR2: MNHEY, SMNVEV (reference sequence). V lost 5 bases to trimming and J lost 7 bases; unmatched junction nucleotides: 11. The CDR3 nucleotides read TGTGCCAGCAGTCGGAATGAGGGGGCGTACAACATTCAGTACTTC. It specifies CASSRNEGAYNIQYF.

The chain employs TRBV30 and TRBJ2-3, with 8 nucleotides matching TRBD2. This CDR3 contains 15 residues. CDR1 is GTSNPN, CDR2 SVGIG, per germline (reference sequence). Losses at the gene ends were 4 bases for V and 2 bases for J; bases not matched to a gene: 8. The CDR3 DNA reads as TGTGCCTGGATAGGGACTAGTAAGGTCACAGATACGCAGTATTTT. It encodes CAWIGTSKVTDTQYF.

The V call is TRBV2, the J call TRBJ1-1, with a possible D match to TRBD1 (5 bases). The germline CDR1 and CDR2 sequences are SNHLY and FYNNEI. The CDR3 is 12 amino acids. The V end was cut by 6 bases, the J end by 5 bases, with 10 bases between. CDR3 DNA sequence: TGTGCCAGCAGGGAGGGACTTACTGAAGCTTTCTTT. Protein sequence: CASREGLTEAFF. The whole variable domain, remainder taken from reference TRBV2 and TRBJ1-1, is EPEVTQTPSHQVTQMGQEVILRCVPISNHLYFYWYRQILGQKVEFLVSFYNNEISEKSEIFDDQFSVERPDGSNFTLKIRSTKLEDSAMYFCASREGLTEAFFGQGTRLTVV.

This clone has just a few counts. The chain uses TRBV7-2 and TRBJ2-5; D is ambiguous. CDR3 size: 13 residues. Germline CDR1 SGHTA, CDR2 FQGNSA. V gave up 1 base and J gave up 5 bases, with 8 bases separating them. DNA for the CDR3: TGTGCCAGCAGCTTAGAGGGTGGGGAGACCCAGTACTTC. It specifies CASSLEGGETQYF.

V is TRBV6-6 and J is TRBJ1-3; unclear D gene. This CDR3 has 12 residues. The germline V gene has CDR1 MNHNY and CDR2 SVGAGI (reference sequence). V was pared by 6 bases and J by 7 bases, with 10 bases between. Written as DNA, the CDR3 is TGTGCCAGCAGACTAAAAGGGAACACCATATATTTT. This translates into CASRLKGNTIYF.

The V call is TRBV2, the J call TRBJ2-7; TRBD2 might be the D (5 bases). The V end was cut by 5 bases, the J end by 5 bases, with 16 bases between. CDR1 and CDR2 from the germline V gene are SNHLY and FYNNEI. The CDR3 sequence is 14 residues long. The CDR3 DNA is TGTGCCAGCAGTATAGCGATGTCGGAGAACGAGCAGTACTTC. Encoded protein: CASSIAMSENEQYF.

J is TRBJ1-2 and V is TRBV15, with a possible D match to TRBD1 (6 bases). V lost 3 bases to trimming and J lost 4 bases, with 21 bases between them. Germline V gene sequence: CDR1 LNHNV, CDR2 YYDKDF (reference sequence). This CDR3 region has 17 residues. CDR3 residues: CATSSAEGGLRVYGYTF. As DNA, the CDR3 is TGTGCCACCAGCAGTGCTGAGGGGGGCCTCAGGGTCTATGGCTACACCTTC.

V gene TRBV9 combines with J gene TRBJ2-2; TRBD2 matches 14 bases. CDR3 length: 18 residues. J lost 6 bases, V lost 3 bases, and 10 bases had no gene match. The germline gives CDR1 SGDLS, CDR2 YYNGEE. The CDR3 loop is CASSEGTSGSMKAGELFF. For the CDR3, the DNA is TGTGCCAGCAGCGAGGGGACTAGCGGGAGTATGAAGGCCGGGGAGCTGTTTTTT.

This clone was detected once. V gene TRBV28 combines with J gene TRBJ1-2; no firm D call. This CDR3 has 13 amino acids. Germline V gives CDR1 MDHEN, CDR2 SYDVKM. Trimming pared 2 bases from V and 1 base from J, leaving 5 bases between. The CDR3 DNA sequence: TGTGCCAGCAGTTTAGATCTTAACTATGGCTACACCTTC. It translates to CASSLDLNYGYTF.